This T cell receptor (beta chain) was recovered during a study of Ad26.COV2.S vaccination and SARS-CoV-2 variants. Overall study context: Ad26.COV2.S shots went into the muscle once or twice, 56 days apart.

TCRdb's copy holds only in-frame clones and misses some; the assay was immunoSEQ multiplex PCR. The table includes 350,000 to 500,000 clones, 80% to 95% detected once. Worth noting for this clone: The antigen remains unidentified.

The CDR3 is made up of 17 amino acids. Trimming stripped 0 bases from V and 0 bases from J, with 12 bases between. Germline V lookup: CDR1 LGHNA, CDR2 YSLEER. Treatment noted: roughly 18 received Ad26.COV2.S at low or high dose, single or two shots; roughly five received placebo; per-sample allocation not given. Samples were taken on day 63 after the first vaccine or placebo injection. The study, taken as a whole, reports: Placebo and vaccine recipients had non-spike TCR breadth that was similar. Substantial breadth was reportedly displayed by spike-specific CD8+ and CD4+ T cell responses after vaccination. Spike-specific TCR breadth ran higher among vaccine recipients than placebo recipients.

This receptor was identified in a person aged 18-65 years who received the Ad26.COV2.S COVID-19 vaccine or a placebo. Sequences were derived from peripheral blood, sampled in a trial of Ad26.COV2.S vaccine versus placebo. V is TRBV4-3 and J is TRBJ2-1; D not resolved. Here the CDR3 DNA reads TGCGCCAGCAGCCAAGACAGACTCGGAAGCTCCTACAATGAGCAGTTCTTC. The encoded protein is CASSQDRLGSSYNEQFF.